This T cell receptor beta chain comes out of a study of cytomegalovirus exposure and HLA in healthy donors. Study-wide context: T cells numbering some 170 million yielded more than 100 million unique TCR beta sequences in an earlier analysis.

This CDR3 is 14 amino acids long. Germline CDR1 SGHRS, CDR2 YFSETQ. V was shortened by 4 bases and J by 1 base, with 10 bases between the two germline ends. Worth noting for this clone: Its specificity is unknown.

The PCR had 60 Vbeta and 13 Jbeta primers. Clones were sequenced by immunoSEQ multiplex PCR, and TCRdb holds only the in-frame ones, with some missing. The profile shows about 120,000 clones, roughly 80% of them singletons. Points from the study as a whole: Earlier analysis looked at TCR beta V segments, and most were productive about 90% or about 30% of the time. The listing of 150 or so TCR beta chains classed them as cytomegalovirus-associated. Cytomegalovirus status, reportedly, was diagnosed with high specificity and sensitivity by the classifier.

What was sequenced was PBMCs. This clonotype originated in a young man in good health and CMV-seronegative. The genes are TRBV5-1 and TRBJ2-3; D remains unclear. Here the CDR3 DNA reads TGCGCCAGCAGCCCCCCCATAGGCACAGATACGCAGTATTTT. Translating it yields CASSPPIGTDTQYF.